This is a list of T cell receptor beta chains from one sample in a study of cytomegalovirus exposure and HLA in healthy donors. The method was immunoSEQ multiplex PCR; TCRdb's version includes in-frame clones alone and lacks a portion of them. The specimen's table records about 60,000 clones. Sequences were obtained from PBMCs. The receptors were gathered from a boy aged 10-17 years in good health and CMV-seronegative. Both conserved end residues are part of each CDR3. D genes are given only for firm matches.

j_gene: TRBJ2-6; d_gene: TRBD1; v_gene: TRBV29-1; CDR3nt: TGCAGCGTCCAGGGGGCTACTGGGGCCAACGTCCTGACTTTC; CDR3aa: CSVQGATGANVLTF
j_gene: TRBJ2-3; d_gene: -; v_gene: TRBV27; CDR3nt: TGTGCCAGCAGTTTGCCGAGCGGGAGCACAGATACGCAGTATTTT; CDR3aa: CASSLPSGSTDTQYF
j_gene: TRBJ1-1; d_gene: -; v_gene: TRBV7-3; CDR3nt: TGTGCCAGCAGCCTCTTACAGGGCGCTGAAGCTTTCTTT; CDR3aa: CASSLLQGAEAFF
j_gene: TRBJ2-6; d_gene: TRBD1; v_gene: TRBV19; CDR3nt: TGTGCCAGTCTCCAGACAGGGTTAATCTCTGGGGCCAACGTCCTGACTTTC; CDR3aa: CASLQTGLISGANVLTF
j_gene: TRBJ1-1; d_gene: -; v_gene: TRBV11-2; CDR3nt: TGTGCCAGCACGGCGGTCCGCGGGGCCAGAGGTAGTTGGGGCACTGAAGCTTTCTTT; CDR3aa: CASTAVRGARGSWGTEAFF
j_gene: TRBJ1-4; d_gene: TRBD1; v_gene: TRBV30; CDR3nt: TGTGCCTGGTCGACCGGGACAGGGGATGAAAAACTGTTTTTT; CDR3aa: CAWSTGTGDEKLFF
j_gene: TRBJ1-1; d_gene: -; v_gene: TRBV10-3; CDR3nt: TGTGCCATCAGTGGCGGCAAACAGGTTGGTTCCCTGGACACTGAAGCTTTCTTT; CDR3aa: CAISGGKQVGSLDTEAFF
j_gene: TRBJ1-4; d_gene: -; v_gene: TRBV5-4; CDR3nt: TGTGCCAGCAGCTTGGAAGGGAGTGAAAATGAAAAACTGTTTTTT; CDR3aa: CASSLEGSENEKLFF
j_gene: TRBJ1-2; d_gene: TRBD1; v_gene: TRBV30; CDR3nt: TGTGCCTGGAGTCAACAGGGGGAAGGAGGTGGCTACACCTTC; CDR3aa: CAWSQQGEGGGYTF
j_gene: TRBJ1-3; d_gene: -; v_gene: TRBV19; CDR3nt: TGTGCCAGTACCAACCCCAGGTTAGGTTCGCCCTCTGGAAACACCATATATTTT; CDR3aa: CASTNPRLGSPSGNTIYF
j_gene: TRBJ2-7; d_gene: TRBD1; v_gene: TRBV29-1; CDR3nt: TGCAGCGTTGAAGGTGACAGGGGAATCTACGAGCAGTACTTC; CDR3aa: CSVEGDRGIYEQYF
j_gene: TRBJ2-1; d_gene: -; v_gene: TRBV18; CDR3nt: TGTGCCAGCTCACCACCTAGCGTTTCCTACAATGAGCAGTTCTTC; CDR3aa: CASSPPSVSYNEQFF
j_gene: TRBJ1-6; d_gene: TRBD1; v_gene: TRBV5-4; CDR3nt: TGTGCCAGCAGAAACAAACAGGGGGCCAATTCACCCCTCCACTTT; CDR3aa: CASRNKQGANSPLHF
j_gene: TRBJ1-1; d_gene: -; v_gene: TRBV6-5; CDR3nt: TGTGCCAGCAATTTCAGGGGTCGGGGAACTGAAGCTTTCTTT; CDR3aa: CASNFRGRGTEAFF
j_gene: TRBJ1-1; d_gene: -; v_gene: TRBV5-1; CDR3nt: TGCGCCAGCAGCTTCCAGGGGAACACTGAAGCTTTCTTT; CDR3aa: CASSFQGNTEAFF
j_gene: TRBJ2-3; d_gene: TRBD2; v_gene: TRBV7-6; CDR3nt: TGTGCCAGCAGCTTAGAACCTAGCGGGGGCACAGATACGCAGTATTTT; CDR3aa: CASSLEPSGGTDTQYF
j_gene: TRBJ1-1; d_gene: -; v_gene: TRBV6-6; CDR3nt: TGTGCCATCAAAGATACCGTCTATAACACTGAAGCTTTCTTT; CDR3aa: CAIKDTVYNTEAFF
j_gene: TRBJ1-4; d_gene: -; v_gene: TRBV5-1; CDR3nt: TGCGCCAGCAGCCCTTCGAGGGAAGACGAAAAACTGTTTTTT; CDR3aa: CASSPSREDEKLFF
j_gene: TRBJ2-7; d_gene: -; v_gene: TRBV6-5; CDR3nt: TGTGCCAGCAGTTACGGTAGTGAGCAGTACTTC; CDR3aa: CASSYGSEQYF
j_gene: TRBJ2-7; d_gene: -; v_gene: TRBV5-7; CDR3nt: TGTGCCAGCAGCTTGGGTAAGCAAAGCTCCTACGAGCAGTACTTC; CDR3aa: CASSLGKQSSYEQYF
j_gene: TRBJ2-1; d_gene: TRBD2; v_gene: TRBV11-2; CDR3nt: TGTGCCAGCAGCTTAACCCCCCCACTAGCGGGGGGGACGTATGAGCAGTTCTTC; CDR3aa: CASSLTPPLAGGTYEQFF
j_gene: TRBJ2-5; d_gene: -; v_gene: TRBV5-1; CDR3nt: TGCGCCAGCAGCAGCCTATGGGGAGTCCAAGAGACCCAGTACTTC; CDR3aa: CASSSLWGVQETQYF
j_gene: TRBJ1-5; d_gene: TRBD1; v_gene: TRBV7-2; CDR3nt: TGTGCCAGCAGCCTTGGGACAGGTGGAAATCAGCCCCAGCATTTT; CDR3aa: CASSLGTGGNQPQHF
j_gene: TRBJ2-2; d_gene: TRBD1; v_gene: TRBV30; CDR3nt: TGTGCCTGGGGGACAGGAATGAACACCGGGGAGCTGTTTTTT; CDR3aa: CAWGTGMNTGELFF
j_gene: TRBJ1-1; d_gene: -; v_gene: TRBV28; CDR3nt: TGTGCCAGCGCGGGGACGAACACTGAAGCTTTCTTT; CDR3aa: CASAGTNTEAFF
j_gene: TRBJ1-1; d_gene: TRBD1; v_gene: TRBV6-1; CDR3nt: TGTGCCAGCAGTGAAATCCCAGGGGGCGCGAAAGGCACTGAAGCTTTCTTT; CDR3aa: CASSEIPGGAKGTEAFF
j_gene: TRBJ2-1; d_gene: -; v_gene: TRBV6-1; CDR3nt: TGTGCCAGCAGTGAACCTGGCGGGGCCTCCTACAATGAGCAGTTCTTC; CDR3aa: CASSEPGGASYNEQFF
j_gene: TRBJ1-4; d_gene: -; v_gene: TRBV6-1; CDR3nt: TGTGCCAGCGGGTGGAGGGGGGGTAATGAAAAACTGTTTTTT; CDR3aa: CASGWRGGNEKLFF
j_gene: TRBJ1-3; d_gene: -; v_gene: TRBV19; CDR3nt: TGTGCCAGCAGTGGGACACACTCTGGAAACACCATATATTTT; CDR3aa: CASSGTHSGNTIYF
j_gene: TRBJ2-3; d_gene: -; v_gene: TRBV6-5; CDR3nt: TGTGCCAGCAGTCCGTTTGGCACAGATACGCAGTATTTT; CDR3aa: CASSPFGTDTQYF
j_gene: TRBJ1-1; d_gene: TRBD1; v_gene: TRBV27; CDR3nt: TGTGCCAGCAGCCACGACAGGGTCGGCACTGAAGCTTTCTTT; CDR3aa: CASSHDRVGTEAFF
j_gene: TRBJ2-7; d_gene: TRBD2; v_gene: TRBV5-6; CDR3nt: TGTGCCAGCAGCTTGACTAGCGGGGGTGACTTTACCTACGAGCAGTACTTC; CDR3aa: CASSLTSGGDFTYEQYF
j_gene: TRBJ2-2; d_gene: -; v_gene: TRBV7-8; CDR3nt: TGTGCCAGCAGCTTAGTGGAGGCCGGGGAGCTGTTTTTT; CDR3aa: CASSLVEAGELFF
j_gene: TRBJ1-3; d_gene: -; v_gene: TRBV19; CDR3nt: TGTGCCAGTAGTGGGGACTCTCTAGCTCTGCGGGCTGGAAACACCATATATTTT; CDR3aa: CASSGDSLALRAGNTIYF
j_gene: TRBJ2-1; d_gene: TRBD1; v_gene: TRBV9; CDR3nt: TGTGCCAGCAGCGCCGGACAGGGAACCTACAATGAGCAGTTCTTC; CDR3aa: CASSAGQGTYNEQFF
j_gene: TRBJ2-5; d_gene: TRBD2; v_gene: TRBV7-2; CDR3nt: TGTGCCAGCAGCCGAGTTAGCGGGCCAGAAGAGACCCAGTACTTC; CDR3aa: CASSRVSGPEETQYF
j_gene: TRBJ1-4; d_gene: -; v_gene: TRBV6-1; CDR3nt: TGTGCCAGCACCCTACTGACTACTAATGAAAAACTGTTTTTT; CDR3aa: CASTLLTTNEKLFF
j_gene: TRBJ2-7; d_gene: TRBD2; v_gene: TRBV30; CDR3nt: TGTGCCTGGAGTAGGGCTAGCGGGAGTGGGTCCTACGAGCAGTACTTC; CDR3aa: CAWSRASGSGSYEQYF
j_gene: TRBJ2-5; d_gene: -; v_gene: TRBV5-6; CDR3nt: TGTGCCAGCAGCTTGAGTGGGGGGGCAATCGAGACCCAGTACTTC; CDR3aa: CASSLSGGAIETQYF
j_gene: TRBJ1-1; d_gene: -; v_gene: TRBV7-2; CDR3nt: TGTGCCAGCAGCTTAGACAATAGGGGCACTGAAGCTTTCTTT; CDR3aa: CASSLDNRGTEAFF
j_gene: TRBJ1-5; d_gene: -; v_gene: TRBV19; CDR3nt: TGTGCCAGTACGCGATGGGGGCGCAACATGGATCAGCCCCAGCATTTT; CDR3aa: CASTRWGRNMDQPQHF
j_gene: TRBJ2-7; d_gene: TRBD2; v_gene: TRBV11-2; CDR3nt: TGTGCCAGCAGCTTAGGTTTAGCGGGGTCCTACGAGCAGTACTTC; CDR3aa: CASSLGLAGSYEQYF
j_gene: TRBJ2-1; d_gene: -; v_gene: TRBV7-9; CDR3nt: TGTGCCAGCAGCTTAGAAGGGGGTGACAATGAGCAGTTCTTC; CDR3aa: CASSLEGGDNEQFF
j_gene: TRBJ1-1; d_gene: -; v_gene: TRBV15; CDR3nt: TGTGCCACCAGCAGAGAAGGAAACAGGGTAGCTTTCTTT; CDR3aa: CATSREGNRVAFF
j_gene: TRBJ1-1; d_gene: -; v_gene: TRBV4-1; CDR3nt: TGCGCCAGCAGCCAAGAGGACAGAGCTTTCTTT; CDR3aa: CASSQEDRAFF
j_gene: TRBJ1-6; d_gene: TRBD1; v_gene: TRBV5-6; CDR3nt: TGTGCCAGCAGCCTAGGGACAGGGAATGATTCACCCCTCCACTTT; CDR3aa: CASSLGTGNDSPLHF
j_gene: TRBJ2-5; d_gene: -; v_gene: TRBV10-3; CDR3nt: TGTGCCATCAGTGAGAACAGAAAAGAGACCCAGTACTTC; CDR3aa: CAISENRKETQYF
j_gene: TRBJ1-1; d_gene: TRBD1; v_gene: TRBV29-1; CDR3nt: TGCAGCGTGGCAGGACAGGGGCACACTGAAGCTTTCTTT; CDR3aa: CSVAGQGHTEAFF
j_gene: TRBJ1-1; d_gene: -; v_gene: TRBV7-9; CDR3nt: TGTGCCAGCCTTCCGGACACTGTGAGGGCTTTCTTT; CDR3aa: CASLPDTVRAFF
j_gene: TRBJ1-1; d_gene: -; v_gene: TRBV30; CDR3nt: TGTGCCTGGAGTGTACCCCCCCAAAAGCCTGAAGCTTTCTTT; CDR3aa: CAWSVPPQKPEAFF
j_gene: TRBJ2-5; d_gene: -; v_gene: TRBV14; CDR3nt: TGTGCCAGCAGCCGGACTGAAGAGACCCAGTACTTC; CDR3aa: CASSRTEETQYF
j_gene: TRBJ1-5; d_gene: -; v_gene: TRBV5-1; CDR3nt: TGCGCCAGCAGCCTGGACGGGATCAGCAATCAGCCCCAGCATTTT; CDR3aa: CASSLDGISNQPQHF
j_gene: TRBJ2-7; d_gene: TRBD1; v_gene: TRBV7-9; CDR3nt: TGTGCCAGCAGCTCCGGACAGGGTTTGAACGAGCAGTACTTC; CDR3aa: CASSSGQGLNEQYF
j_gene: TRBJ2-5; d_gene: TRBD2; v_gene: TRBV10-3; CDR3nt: TGTGCCATCAGTCCGGGGGGTTTGGGGCAAGAGACCCAGTACTTC; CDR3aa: CAISPGGLGQETQYF
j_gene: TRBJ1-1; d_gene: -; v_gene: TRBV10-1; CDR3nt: TGCGCCAGCAGAGCGGGGCAGAACACTGAAGCTTTCTTT; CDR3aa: CASRAGQNTEAFF
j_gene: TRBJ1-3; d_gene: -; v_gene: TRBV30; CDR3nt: TGTGCCTGGGGACGGGAGGACACCATATATTTT; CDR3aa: CAWGREDTIYF
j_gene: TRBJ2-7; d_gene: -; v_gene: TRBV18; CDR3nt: TGTGCCAGCTCAGTATCTGTAAACGAGCAGTACTTC; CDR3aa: CASSVSVNEQYF
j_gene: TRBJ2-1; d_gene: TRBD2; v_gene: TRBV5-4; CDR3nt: TGTGCCAGCAGGGTACCCGGGGGGAGCTCCTACAATGAGCAGTTCTTC; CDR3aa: CASRVPGGSSYNEQFF